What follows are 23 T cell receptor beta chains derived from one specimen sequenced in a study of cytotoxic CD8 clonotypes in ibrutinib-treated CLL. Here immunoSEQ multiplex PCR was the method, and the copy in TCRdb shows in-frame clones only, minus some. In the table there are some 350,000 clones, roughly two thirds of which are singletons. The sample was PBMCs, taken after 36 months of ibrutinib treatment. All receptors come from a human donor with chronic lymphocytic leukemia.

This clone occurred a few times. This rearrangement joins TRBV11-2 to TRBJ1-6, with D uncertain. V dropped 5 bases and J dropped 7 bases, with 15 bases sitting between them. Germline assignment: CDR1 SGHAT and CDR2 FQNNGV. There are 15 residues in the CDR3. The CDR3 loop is CASSPRPDWNSPLHF. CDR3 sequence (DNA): TGTGCCAGCAGCCCACGTCCGGACTGGAATTCACCCCTCCACTTT.

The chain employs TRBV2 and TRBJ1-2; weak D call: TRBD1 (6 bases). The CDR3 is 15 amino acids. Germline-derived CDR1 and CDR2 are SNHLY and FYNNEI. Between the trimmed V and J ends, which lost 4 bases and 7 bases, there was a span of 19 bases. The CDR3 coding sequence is TGTGCCAGCAGTGTCAAGATCGTAGGAGGGGGTGGCTACACCTTC. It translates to CASSVKIVGGGGYTF.

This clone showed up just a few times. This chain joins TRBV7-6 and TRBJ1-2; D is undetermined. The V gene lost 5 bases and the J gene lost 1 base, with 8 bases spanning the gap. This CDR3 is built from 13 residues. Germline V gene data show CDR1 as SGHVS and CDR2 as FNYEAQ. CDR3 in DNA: TGTGCCAGCAGCCCCGAGCTTAACTATGGCTACACCTTC. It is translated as CASSPELNYGYTF.

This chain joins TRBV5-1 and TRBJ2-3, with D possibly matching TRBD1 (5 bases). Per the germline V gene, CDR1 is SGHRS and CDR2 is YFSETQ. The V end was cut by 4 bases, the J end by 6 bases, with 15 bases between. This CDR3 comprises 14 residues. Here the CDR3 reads CASSPGKRGDTQYF. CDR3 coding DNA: TGCGCCAGCAGCCCTGGAAAAAGGGGTGATACGCAGTATTTT.

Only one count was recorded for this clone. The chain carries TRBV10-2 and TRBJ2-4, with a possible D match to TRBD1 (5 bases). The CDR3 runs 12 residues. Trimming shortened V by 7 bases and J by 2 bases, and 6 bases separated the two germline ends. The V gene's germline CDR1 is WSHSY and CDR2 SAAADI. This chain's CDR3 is CASTGTKNIQYF. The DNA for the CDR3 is TGCGCCAGCACAGGGACCAAAAACATTCAGTACTTC.

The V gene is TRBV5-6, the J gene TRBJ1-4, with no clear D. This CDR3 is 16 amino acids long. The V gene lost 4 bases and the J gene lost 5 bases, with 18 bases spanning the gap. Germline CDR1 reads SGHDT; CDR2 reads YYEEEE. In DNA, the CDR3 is TGTGCCAGCAGCCATACCACACCCGGAGGGAATGAAAAACTGTTTTTT. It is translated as CASSHTTPGGNEKLFF.

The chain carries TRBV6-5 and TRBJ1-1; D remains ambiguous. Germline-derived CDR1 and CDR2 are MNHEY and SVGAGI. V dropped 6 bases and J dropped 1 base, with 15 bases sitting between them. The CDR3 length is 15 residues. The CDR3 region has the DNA TGTGCCAGCAGCTACCACTGGACGGAGAACACTGAAGCTTTCTTT. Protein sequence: CASSYHWTENTEAFF.

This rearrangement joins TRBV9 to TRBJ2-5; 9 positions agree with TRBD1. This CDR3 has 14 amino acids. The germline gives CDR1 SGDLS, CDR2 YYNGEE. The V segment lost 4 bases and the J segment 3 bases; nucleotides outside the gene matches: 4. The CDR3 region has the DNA TGTGCCAGCAGCCCGACAGGGGGGAAAGAGACCCAGTACTTC. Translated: CASSPTGGKETQYF.

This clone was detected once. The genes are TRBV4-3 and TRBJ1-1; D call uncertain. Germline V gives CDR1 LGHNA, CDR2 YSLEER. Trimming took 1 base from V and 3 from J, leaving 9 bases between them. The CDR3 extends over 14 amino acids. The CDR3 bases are TGCGCCAGCAGCCAAGCCGATGGCCACACTGAAGCTTTCTTT. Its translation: CASSQADGHTEAFF.

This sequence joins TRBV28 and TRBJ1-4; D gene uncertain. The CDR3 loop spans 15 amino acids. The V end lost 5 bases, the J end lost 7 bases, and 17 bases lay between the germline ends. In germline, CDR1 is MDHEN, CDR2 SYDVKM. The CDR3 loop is CASSIFGVRSEKLFF. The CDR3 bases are TGTGCCAGCAGTATATTCGGGGTTAGGAGTGAAAAACTGTTTTTT.

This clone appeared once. The CDR3 DNA reads as TGTGCCAGCACACCGGGACAGGGAGGTCGTAGGGAGACCCAGTACTTC. Amino acids: CASTPGQGGRRETQYF. The chain recombines TRBV25-1 with TRBJ2-5; the match to TRBD1 covers 9 bases. The CDR3 covers 16 residues. In germline, CDR1 is MGHDK, CDR2 SYGVNS. The V gene end was trimmed by 7 bases and the J gene end by 5 bases; junction bases not matched to a gene: 14.

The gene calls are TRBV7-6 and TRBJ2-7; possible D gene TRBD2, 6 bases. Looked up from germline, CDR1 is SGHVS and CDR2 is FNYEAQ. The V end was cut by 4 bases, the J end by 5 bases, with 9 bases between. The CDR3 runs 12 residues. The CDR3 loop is CASSSGLNEQYF. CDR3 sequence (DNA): TGTGCCAGCAGCTCGGGACTGAACGAGCAGTACTTC.

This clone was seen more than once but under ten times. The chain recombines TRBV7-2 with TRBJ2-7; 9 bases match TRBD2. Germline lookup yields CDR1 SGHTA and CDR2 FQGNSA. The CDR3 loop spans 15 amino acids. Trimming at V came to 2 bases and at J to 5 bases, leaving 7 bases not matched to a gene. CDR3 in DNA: TGTGCCAGCAGCTTAAGAGCGGGGGGCCGGGACGAGCAGTACTTC. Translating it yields CASSLRAGGRDEQYF. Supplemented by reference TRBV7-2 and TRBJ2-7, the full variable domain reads GAGVSQSPSNKVTEKGKDVELRCDPISGHTALYWYRQSLGQGLEFLIYFQGNSAPDKSGLPSDRFSAERTGGSVSTLTIQRTQQEDSAVYLCASSLRAGGRDEQYFGPGTRLTVT.

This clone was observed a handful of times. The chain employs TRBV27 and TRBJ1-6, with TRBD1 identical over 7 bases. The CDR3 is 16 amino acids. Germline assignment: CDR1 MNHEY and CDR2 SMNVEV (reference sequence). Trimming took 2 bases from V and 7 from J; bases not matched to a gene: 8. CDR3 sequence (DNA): TGTGCCAGCAGTTTAGCCGGGGGAGGGGGCAATTCACCCCTCCACTTT. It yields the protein CASSLAGGGGNSPLHF.

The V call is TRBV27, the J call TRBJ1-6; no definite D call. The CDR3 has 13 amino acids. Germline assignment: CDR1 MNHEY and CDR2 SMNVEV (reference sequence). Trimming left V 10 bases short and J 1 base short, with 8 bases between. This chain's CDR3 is CATGVSYNSPLHF. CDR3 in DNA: TGTGCCACAGGAGTTTCCTATAATTCACCCCTCCACTTT.

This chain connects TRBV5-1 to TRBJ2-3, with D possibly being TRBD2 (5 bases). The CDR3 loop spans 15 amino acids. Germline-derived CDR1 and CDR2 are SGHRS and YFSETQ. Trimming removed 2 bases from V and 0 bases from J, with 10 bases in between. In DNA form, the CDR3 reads TGCGCCAGCAGCTTTTTAGCGTCTAGCACAGATACGCAGTATTTT. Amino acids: CASSFLASSTDTQYF. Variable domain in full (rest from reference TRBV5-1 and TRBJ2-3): KAGVTQTPRYLIKTRGQQVTLSCSPISGHRSVSWYQQTPGQGLQFLFEYFSETQRNKGNFPGRFSGRQFSNSRSEMNVSTLELGDSALYLCASSFLASSTDTQYFGPGTRLTVL.

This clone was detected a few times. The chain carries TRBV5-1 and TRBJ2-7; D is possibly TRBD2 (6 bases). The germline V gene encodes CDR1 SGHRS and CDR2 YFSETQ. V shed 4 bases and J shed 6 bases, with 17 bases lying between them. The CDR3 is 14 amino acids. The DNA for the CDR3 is TGCGCCAGCAGCATAAGACGGCCGGGGGTCGAGCAGTACTTC. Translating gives CASSIRRPGVEQYF. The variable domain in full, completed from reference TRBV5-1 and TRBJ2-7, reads KAGVTQTPRYLIKTRGQQVTLSCSPISGHRSVSWYQQTPGQGLQFLFEYFSETQRNKGNFPGRFSGRQFSNSRSEMNVSTLELGDSALYLCASSIRRPGVEQYFGPGTRLTVT.

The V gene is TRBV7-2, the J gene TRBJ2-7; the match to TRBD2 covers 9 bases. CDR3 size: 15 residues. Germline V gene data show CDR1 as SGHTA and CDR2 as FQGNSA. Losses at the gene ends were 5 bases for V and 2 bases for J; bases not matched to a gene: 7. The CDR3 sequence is CASSPSAGGPYEQYF. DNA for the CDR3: TGTGCCAGCAGCCCCTCGGCGGGAGGGCCCTACGAGCAGTACTTC. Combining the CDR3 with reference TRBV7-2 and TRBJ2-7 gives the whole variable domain GAGVSQSPSNKVTEKGKDVELRCDPISGHTALYWYRQSLGQGLEFLIYFQGNSAPDKSGLPSDRFSAERTGGSVSTLTIQRTQQEDSAVYLCASSPSAGGPYEQYFGPGTRLTVT.

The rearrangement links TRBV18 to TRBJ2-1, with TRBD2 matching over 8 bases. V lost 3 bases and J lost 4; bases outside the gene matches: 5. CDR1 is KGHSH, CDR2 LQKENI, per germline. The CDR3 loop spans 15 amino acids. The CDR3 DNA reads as TGTGCCAGCTCACCGCGTAGCGGGGATTACAATGAGCAGTTCTTC. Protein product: CASSPRSGDYNEQFF.

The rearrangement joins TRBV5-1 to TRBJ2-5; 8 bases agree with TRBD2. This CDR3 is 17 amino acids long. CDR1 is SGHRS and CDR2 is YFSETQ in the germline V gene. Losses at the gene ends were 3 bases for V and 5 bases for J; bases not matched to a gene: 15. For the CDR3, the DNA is TGCGCCAGCAGCTCTCCGGTCGTCAGCGGGGGACGGGAGACCCAGTACTTC. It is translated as CASSSPVVSGGRETQYF.

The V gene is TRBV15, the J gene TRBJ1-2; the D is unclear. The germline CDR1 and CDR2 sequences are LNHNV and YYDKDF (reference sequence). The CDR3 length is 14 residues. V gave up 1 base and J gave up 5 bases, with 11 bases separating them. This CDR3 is CATSRVRSDYGYTF. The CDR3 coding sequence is TGTGCCACCAGCAGAGTCCGGTCAGATTATGGCTACACCTTC.

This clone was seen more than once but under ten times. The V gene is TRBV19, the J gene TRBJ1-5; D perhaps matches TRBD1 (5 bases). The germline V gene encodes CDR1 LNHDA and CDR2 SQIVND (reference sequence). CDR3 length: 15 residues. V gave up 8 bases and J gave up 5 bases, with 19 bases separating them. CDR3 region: CASQHLGTWDQPQHF. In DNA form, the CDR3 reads TGTGCCAGTCAACACCTCGGGACTTGGGATCAGCCCCAGCATTTT.

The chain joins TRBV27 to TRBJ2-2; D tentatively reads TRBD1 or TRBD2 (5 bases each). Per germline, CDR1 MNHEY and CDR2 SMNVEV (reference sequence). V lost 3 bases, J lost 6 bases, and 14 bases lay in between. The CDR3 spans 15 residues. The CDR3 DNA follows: TGTGCCAGCAGTTTTAGGCAGGGAGACTCCGGGGAGCTGTTTTTT. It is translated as CASSFRQGDSGELFF.